A single sample is the source of the 14 T cell receptor beta chains below, sequenced in a study of cytomegalovirus exposure and HLA in healthy donors. Clones were read by immunoSEQ multiplex PCR, and TCRdb kept only the in-frame ones, dropping some. The data contain 71,000 or so clones, about 94% of them singletons. Material for sequencing was PBMCs. The receptors were gathered from a man between 18 and 35 years old in good health and CMV-seropositive.

The table lists this clone with a few counts. This sequence joins TRBV6-1 and TRBJ2-1; 9 bases match TRBD2. Germline CDR1 reads MNHNS; CDR2 reads SASEGT. The CDR3 has 15 amino acids. V was pared by 1 base and J by 8 bases, with 6 bases of the junction left unmatched. The CDR3 nucleotides read TGTGCCAGCAGTGAAGGGGGTAGCGGGAGTGATGAGCAGTTCTTC. Protein product: CASSEGGSGSDEQFF.

The chain uses TRBV28 and TRBJ1-2, with D perhaps matching TRBD1 (5 bases). V lost 3 bases, J lost 7 bases, and 12 bases lay in between. CDR3 length: 13 amino acids. Per the germline V gene, CDR1 is MDHEN and CDR2 is SYDVKM. The CDR3 loop reads CASSFAGGAGYTF. DNA for the CDR3: TGTGCCAGCAGTTTCGCGGGGGGAGCTGGCTACACCTTC.

The genes are TRBV5-1 and TRBJ2-1, with unresolved D. CDR3 length: 12 residues. CDR1 is SGHRS and CDR2 is YFSETQ in the germline V gene. V lost 4 bases to trimming and J lost 7 bases, with 9 bases between them. Here the CDR3 DNA reads TGCGCCAGCAGCAGTAGTAGAAATGAGCAGTTCTTC. Protein product: CASSSSRNEQFF.

This clone appeared a single time. V usage is TRBV7-2 and J usage is TRBJ2-1, with 15 nucleotides matching TRBD2. The CDR3 sequence is 16 residues long. CDR1 and CDR2 (germline): SGHTA, FQGNSA. The V and J ends lost 4 bases and 7 bases, in that order; junction bases with no gene match: 5. The CDR3 spells CASSSPGTSGGNEQFF. Written as DNA, the CDR3 is TGTGCCAGCAGCTCACCCGGGACTAGCGGGGGGAATGAGCAGTTCTTC.

This chain joins TRBV19 and TRBJ1-5; tentative D call: TRBD1 (5 bases). Germline V gene lookup returns CDR1 LNHDA and CDR2 SQIVND (reference sequence). The CDR3 has 11 amino acids. V was trimmed by 9 bases and J by 9 bases, leaving 12 bases between them. The CDR3 reads CASRNRGPQHF. CDR3 coding DNA: TGTGCCAGCAGGAATAGGGGGCCCCAGCATTTT.

The chain employs TRBV9 and TRBJ2-5; tentative D call: TRBD2 (5 bases). Germline CDR1 and CDR2: SGDLS and YYNGEE. V was cut by 3 bases and J by 5 bases, with 17 bases left in between. CDR3 size: 15 residues. The CDR3 DNA follows: TGTGCCAGCAGCGAAGGACTGATTGAGTGGGAGACCCAGTACTTC. It encodes CASSEGLIEWETQYF.

V gene TRBV5-1 combines with J gene TRBJ2-3, with D possibly TRBD1 on 6 matching bases. The ends were cut back, 6 bases at V and 1 base at J, with 12 bases in the middle. The CDR3 has 14 residues. CDR1 is SGHRS, CDR2 YFSETQ, per germline. This CDR3 reads CASTPRQGTDTQYF. The CDR3 nucleotides are TGCGCCAGCACACCGAGACAGGGCACAGATACGCAGTATTTT.

The genes are TRBV6-5 and TRBJ2-1; 9 bases match TRBD2. Germline CDR1 MNHEY, CDR2 SVGAGI. The CDR3 covers 14 residues. J was trimmed by 10 bases and V by 2 bases; bases with no gene match: 6. The CDR3 DNA follows: TGTGCCAGCAGTTACAGGCGGCTAGCGGGAGAGCAGTTCTTC. Residues: CASSYRRLAGEQFF.

This chain uses TRBV19 with TRBJ2-6, with 7 bases fitting TRBD1. The V segment lost 7 bases and the J segment 0 bases; nucleotides outside the gene matches: 12. The CDR3 is 18 residues long. Germline V gene sequence: CDR1 LNHDA, CDR2 SQIVND (reference sequence). The CDR3 protein is CASTKARGSSSGANVLTF. CDR3 bases: TGTGCCAGTACCAAGGCCAGGGGGTCGAGCTCTGGGGCCAACGTCCTGACTTTC.

The chain recombines TRBV5-1 with TRBJ2-6; D is perhaps TRBD1 (5 bases). V lost 2 bases to trimming and J lost 0 bases, with 9 bases between them. This CDR3 has 16 amino acids. CDR1 SGHRS and CDR2 YFSETQ come from the germline V gene. The CDR3 loop reads CASSFQGLSGANVLTF. As DNA, the CDR3 is TGCGCCAGCAGCTTCCAGGGTCTCTCTGGGGCCAACGTCCTGACTTTC. The whole variable domain, remainder taken from reference TRBV5-1 and TRBJ2-6, is KAGVTQTPRYLIKTRGQQVTLSCSPISGHRSVSWYQQTPGQGLQFLFEYFSETQRNKGNFPGRFSGRQFSNSRSEMNVSTLELGDSALYLCASSFQGLSGANVLTFGAGSRLTVL.

V gene TRBV11-1 combines with J gene TRBJ2-7, with D possibly being TRBD2 (5 bases). V lost 11 bases and J lost 5, with 13 bases in between. There are 11 residues in the CDR3. The germline V gene encodes CDR1 SGHAT and CDR2 FQDESV (reference sequence). The chain's CDR3 is CAYSDGDEQYF. CDR3 nucleotide sequence: TGTGCCTACTCGGACGGGGACGAGCAGTACTTC.

The chain links TRBV13 to TRBJ2-3, with TRBD1 matching 8 bases. CDR3 length equals 15 residues. J gave up 2 bases and V 5 bases, and 6 bases lay outside the gene matches. Germline V lookup: CDR1 PRHDT, CDR2 FYEKMQ (reference sequence). The CDR3 loop reads CASSLRDRSTDTQYF. The DNA of the CDR3 is TGTGCCAGCAGCCTAAGGGACAGGTCCACAGATACGCAGTATTTT.

The chain uses TRBV30 and TRBJ1-2; 7 nucleotides match TRBD1. This CDR3 has 11 residues. Germline CDR1 is GTSNPN and CDR2 is SVGIG (reference sequence). With 8 bases clipped from V and 8 bases from J, the junction kept 8 bases outside the gene matches. CDR3 sequence reads: CAGITGDGYTF. The CDR3 nucleotides read TGTGCCGGGATAACAGGGGACGGCTACACCTTC.

This chain connects TRBV7-9 to TRBJ2-1; no clear D. This CDR3 is 13 amino acids long. V was shortened by 6 bases and J by 0 bases, with 6 bases between the two germline ends. CDR1 and CDR2 (germline): SEHNR, FQNEAQ (reference sequence). CDR3 DNA sequence: TGTGCCAGCAGGGTGAGCTCCTACAATGAGCAGTTCTTC. It yields the protein CASRVSSYNEQFF.